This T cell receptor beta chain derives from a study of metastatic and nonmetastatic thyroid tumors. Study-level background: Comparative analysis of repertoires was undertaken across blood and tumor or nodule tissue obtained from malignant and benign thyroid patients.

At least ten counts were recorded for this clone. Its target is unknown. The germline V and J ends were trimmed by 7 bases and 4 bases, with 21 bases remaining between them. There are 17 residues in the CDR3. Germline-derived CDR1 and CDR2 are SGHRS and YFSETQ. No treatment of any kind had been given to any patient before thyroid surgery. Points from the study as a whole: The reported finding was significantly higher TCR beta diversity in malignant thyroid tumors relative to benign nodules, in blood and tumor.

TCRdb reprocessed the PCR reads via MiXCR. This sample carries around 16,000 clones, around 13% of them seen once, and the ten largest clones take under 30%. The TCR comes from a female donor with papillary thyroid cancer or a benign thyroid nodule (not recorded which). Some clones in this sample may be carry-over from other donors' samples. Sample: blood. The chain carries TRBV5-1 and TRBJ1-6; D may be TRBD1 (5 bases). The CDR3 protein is CASSPWRGESYNSPLHF. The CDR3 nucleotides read TGCGCCAGCTCCCCTTGGAGGGGTGAGTCGTATAATTCACCCCTCCACTTT.